This passage covers 30 T cell receptor beta chains from one sample sequenced in a study of tissue T cells after allogeneic stem cell transplantation. Time point indicated: mouse harvest day 7 after allogeneic transplant. Mouse grafts combined 10^7 T-cell-depleted bone marrow cells with 10^6 splenic CD5+ T cells. Method: immunoSEQ multiplex PCR; TCRdb's copy keeps in-frame clones and lacks some. This table has 6,000 or so clones, roughly half appearing once. What was sequenced was gut tissue. All receptors derive from a female BALB/c mouse given C57BL/6 T cells with graft-versus-host disease after an allogeneic hematopoietic cell transplant.

In its sample, this clone was seen a few times. The gene symbols are mouse symbols. The CDR3 extends 1 residue past the end of the read, so its final part is completed from the germline J gene. The sample contains more than one DNA sequence encoding this CDR3. The J gene is TRBJ1-1, the V gene TRBV26; the D is unclear. Trimming removed 2 bases at V and 0 bases at J, with 4 bases between. CDR3 length: 13 amino acids. Germline assignment: CDR1 KGHPV and CDR2 FQNQEV (reference sequence). The covered CDR3 bases are TGTGCCAGCAGTCTGGGACAGAACACAGAAGTCTTC. Encoded protein: CASSLGQNTEVF. The complete CDR3 reads CASSLGQNTEVFF.

The count of this clone is one. Gene labels here are mouse ones. The read terminates 1 residue ahead of where the CDR3 ends, so the germline J gene completes it. V gene TRBV13-2 combines with J gene TRBJ2-5, with 10 bases that match TRBD2. Germline V CDR1 and CDR2: NNHNN, SYGAGS (reference sequence). The CDR3 consists of 15 residues. The J segment lost 1 base and the V segment lost 5 bases, leaving 4 bases of the junction unmatched. CDR3: CASGPGLGDQDTQYF. The sequenced part of the CDR3 DNA is TGTGCCAGCGGCCCCGGACTGGGGGACCAAGACACCCAGTAC.

In the case of this clone: The gene names given are mouse names. The read gets to within 1 residue of the CDR3 end, and the germline J gene fills in the rest. The V gene is TRBV4, the J gene TRBJ2-4; 10 bases are shared with TRBD2. Germline V gives CDR1 LGHDT, CDR2 YNNKQL (reference sequence). CDR3 length equals 14 residues. V was pared by 4 bases and J by 3 bases, with 1 base of the junction left unmatched. The DNA read from the CDR3 is TGTGCCAGCAGCTGGACTGGGGGCCAAAACACCTTGTAC. Its translation: CASSWTGGQNTLY. The whole CDR3 reads CASSWTGGQNTLYF.

This clone appeared a few times. Gene names denote mouse genes. The sequenced fragment ends 1 residue before the CDR3 boundary, so the rest is inferred from the germline J gene. The chain recombines TRBV4 with TRBJ2-7, with TRBD1 as a possible D gene (6 bases). The CDR3 loop spans 14 amino acids. The V end lost 3 bases, the J end lost 1 base, and 10 bases lay between the germline ends. The germline V gene has CDR1 LGHDT and CDR2 YNNKQL (reference sequence). Incomplete CDR3 DNA: TGTGCCAGCAGCTACGGCAGGGGATCCTATGAACAGTAC. Translation gives CASSYGRGSYEQY. The full CDR3 protein reads CASSYGRGSYEQYF.

Points on this clone: The genes and germline here are from mouse. The read ends 1 residue shy of where the CDR3 ends; the end is completed using the germline J gene. The chain uses TRBV3 and TRBJ1-4; TRBD1 is a possible D gene (5 bases). Germline CDR1 is SNHLY and CDR2 is FYNGKV (reference sequence). The CDR3 spans 14 residues. The V end lost 3 bases, the J end lost 7 bases, and 12 bases lay between the germline ends. The CDR3 bases that were read are TGTGCCAGCAGCTTCCGGGGCGGAGGCGAAAGATTATTT. Its translation: CASSFRGGGERLF. The whole CDR3 reads CASSFRGGGERLFF.

For this clone: The genes and germline here are from mouse. The read terminates 1 residue before the CDR3 end, so the remaining end is supplied by the germline J gene. The genes are TRBV15 and TRBJ2-2, with D perhaps assigned TRBD1 or TRBD2 (6 bases each). Trimming pared 0 bases from V and 4 bases from J, leaving 9 bases between. The CDR3 spans 15 residues. Germline values: CDR1 SGHND, CDR2 FRSKSL. The CDR3 protein is CASSLAGASTGQLYF. CDR3 DNA, as far as it was read: TGTGCCAGCAGTTTAGCGGGGGCGAGCACCGGGCAGCTCTAC.

The count of this clone is one. Gene labels here are mouse ones. The read falls 1 residue short of the CDR3 end, and the missing part is taken from the germline J gene. The chain has TRBV13-3 and TRBJ2-3, with 9 positions matching TRBD2. Germline-derived CDR1 and CDR2 are NNHDY and SYVADS. Trimming removed 1 base from V and 1 base from J; junction bases left unmatched: 1. CDR3 length equals 15 residues. The CDR3 bases that were read are TGTGCCAGCAGTGATCGGGACTGGGGTGCAGAAACGCTGTAT. As protein: CASSDRDWGAETLY. The whole CDR3 sequence reads CASSDRDWGAETLYF.

A note on this clone: The genes are named according to mouse. The read terminates 1 residue ahead of where the CDR3 ends, so the germline J gene completes it. The chain links TRBV16 to TRBJ1-6, with 9 nucleotides matching TRBD1. TRBJ1-6 is an ORF for which the function is uncertain. V lost 3 bases and J lost 11; bases outside the gene matches: 2. The germline gives CDR1 SGHSA, CDR2 FRNQAP. The CDR3 loop spans 13 amino acids. The covered CDR3 bases are TGTGCAAGCAGCTTGGGACAGGGAGCGCCCCTCTAC. Its translation is CASSLGQGAPLY. Given in full, the CDR3 is CASSLGQGAPLYF.

Comments on this clone: Any gene name here is a mouse gene name. Read coverage stops 1 residue before the CDR3 terminus; the germline J gene supplies the remainder. The chain couples TRBV20 to TRBJ2-5; D not resolved. Germline CDR1 reads GFQATS; CDR2 reads STVNSAI. The CDR3 sequence is 11 residues long. V lost 3 bases, J lost 4 bases, and 5 bases lay in between. The CDR3 bases that were read are TGTGGTGCTAGCCGGGAAGACACCCAGTAC. The encoded protein is CGASREDTQY. The whole CDR3 region reads CGASREDTQYF.

A remark on this clone: Germline and genes: mouse. The read comes to an end 1 residue before the CDR3 does, leaving the germline J gene to fill in the end. V gene TRBV23 combines with J gene TRBJ2-7. From germline, CDR1 is KGHTA and CDR2 FQNQQP. This CDR3 is 10 amino acids long. CDR3 in amino acids: CSSSHYEQYF. CDR3 DNA (partial): TGCTCCAGCAGTCACTATGAACAGTAC.

Relative to its sample, this clone is large. Germline and genes: mouse. The CDR3 end lies 1 residue beyond the end of the read and is filled in from the germline J gene. The rearrangement joins TRBV19 to TRBJ2-7, with 8 positions matching TRBD1. Germline CDR1 reads FNHDT; CDR2 reads SITEND (reference sequence). The CDR3 is 13 amino acids. Losses at the gene ends were 0 bases for V and 4 bases for J; bases not matched to a gene: 0. The chain's CDR3 is CASSIGTGYEQYF. Partial CDR3 DNA: TGTGCCAGCAGTATAGGGACAGGGTATGAACAGTAC.

As concerns this clone: Gene names follow the mouse nomenclature. Read sequence stops 1 residue before the CDR3 end, and the germline J gene provides the missing end. The gene calls are TRBV26 and TRBJ2-5, with a possible D match to TRBD1 (5 bases). The V end was cut by 4 bases, the J end by 0 bases, with 8 bases between. The CDR3 contains 14 residues. Germline V gene sequence: CDR1 KGHPV, CDR2 FQNQEV (reference sequence). The CDR3 here is CASSPTVNQDTQYF. Partial CDR3 DNA: TGTGCCAGCAGTCCGACAGTTAACCAAGACACCCAGTAC.

About this clone: Gene names refer to mouse genes. The read gets to within 1 residue of the CDR3 end, and the germline J gene fills in the rest. This chain connects TRBV16 to TRBJ2-7; 7 bases match TRBD2. Germline trimming cut 4 bases from V and 0 bases from J; bases unmatched to any gene: 3. This CDR3 spans 14 amino acids. Germline CDR1 and CDR2: SGHSA and FRNQAP. This chain's CDR3 is CASSSWGSSYEQYF. The part of the CDR3 DNA that was read is TGTGCAAGCAGCTCCTGGGGGTCCTCCTATGAACAGTAC.

Concerning this clone: Gene names are the mouse ones. The read falls 1 residue short of the CDR3 end, and the missing part is taken from the germline J gene. This sequence joins TRBV5 and TRBJ2-5; D is perhaps TRBD1 (6 bases). The CDR3 consists of 14 residues. Germline CDR1 and CDR2: LGHNA and YNLKQL (reference sequence). The V gene lost 4 bases and the J gene lost 0 bases, with 8 bases spanning the gap. CDR3 DNA (partial): TGTGCCAGCAGCCGGACAGTTAACCAAGACACCCAGTAC. This translates into CASSRTVNQDTQY. The CDR3 in full is CASSRTVNQDTQYF.

In the case of this clone: Gene names are the mouse ones. Read sequence stops 1 residue before the CDR3 end, and the germline J gene provides the missing end. This chain links TRBV16 with TRBJ2-7; a weak D match, TRBD2 (7 bases). The CDR3 has 14 amino acids. Germline V gene data show CDR1 as SGHSA and CDR2 as FRNQAP. Trimming took off 1 base at V and 2 bases at J, with 9 bases between the two ends. The DNA read from the CDR3 is TGTGCAAGCAGCTTAGGTGGGGGGCCCTATGAACAGTAC. Its translation is CASSLGGGPYEQY. The entire CDR3 protein is CASSLGGGPYEQYF.

This clone was seen only a few times. Any gene name here is a mouse gene name. The read terminates 1 residue ahead of where the CDR3 ends, so the germline J gene completes it. This chain joins TRBV3 and TRBJ1-4; tentatively, D is TRBD1 (5 bases). This CDR3 spans 15 amino acids. Trimming removed 4 bases at V and 0 bases at J, with 9 bases between. Germline V gene data show CDR1 as SNHLY and CDR2 as FYNGKV (reference sequence). The chain's CDR3 is CASSYRQISNERLFF. The part of the CDR3 DNA that was read is TGTGCCAGCAGCTATAGACAGATTTCCAACGAAAGATTATTT.

On this clone: Gene names and germline match the mouse. From the germline J gene comes the end of the CDR3, since the read stops 1 residue before it. J is TRBJ1-4 and V is TRBV23. This CDR3 has 12 amino acids. CDR1 and CDR2 from the germline V gene are KGHTA and FQNQQP. Partial CDR3 DNA: TGCTCCAGCAGTCAATCCAACGAAAGATTATTT. It encodes CSSSQSNERLF. The CDR3 in its entirety is CSSSQSNERLFF.

Remarks on this clone: Gene names are mouse gene names. The CDR3 DNA, read in part, is TGTGCCAGCAGTTCCTGGGGGGGCACCGGGCAGCTCTAC. It codes for CASSSWGGTGQLY. The full CDR3 reads CASSSWGGTGQLYF. The chain carries TRBV15 and TRBJ2-2, with 9 bases matching TRBD2. The read halts 1 residue ahead of the CDR3 end, with the missing end drawn from the germline J gene. The CDR3 is 14 residues long. In germline, CDR1 is SGHND, CDR2 FRSKSL. V trimming: 4 bases; J trimming: 4 bases; junction bases outside the gene matches: 1.

Concerning this clone itself: Gene labels here are mouse ones. The CDR3 end is not reached by the read, which stops 1 residue before it; the germline J gene fills it in. V gene TRBV26 combines with J gene TRBJ2-7; D is possibly TRBD2 (7 bases). CDR1 is KGHPV, CDR2 FQNQEV, per germline (reference sequence). The CDR3 is 14 amino acids. Trimming removed 6 bases at V and 0 bases at J, with 12 bases between. The CDR3 here is CASSRGARSYEQYF. CDR3 DNA (partial): TGTGCCAGCAGCCGGGGGGCTCGCTCCTATGAACAGTAC. The full variable domain, its missing parts supplied by reference TRBV26 and TRBJ2-7, is NSKVIQTPRYLVKGQGQKAKMRCIPEKGHPVVFWYQQNKNNEFKFLINFQNQEVLQQIDMTEKRFSAECPSNSPCSLEIQSSEAGDSALYLCASSRGARSYEQYFGPGTRLTVL.

Regarding this clone: All gene names here are mouse names. The read stops 1 residue short of the end of the CDR3; the missing end is completed from the germline J gene. This sequence joins TRBV26 and TRBJ2-3; D unresolved. This CDR3 is built from 14 residues. V was trimmed by 5 bases and J by 0 bases, leaving 9 bases between them. Germline CDR1 and CDR2: KGHPV and FQNQEV (reference sequence). CDR3 amino acids: CASSGTTSAETLYF. Incomplete CDR3 DNA: TGTGCCAGCAGTGGAACAACTAGTGCAGAAACGCTGTAT. Using reference TRBV26 and TRBJ2-3 for the parts outside the CDR3, the full variable domain is NSKVIQTPRYLVKGQGQKAKMRCIPEKGHPVVFWYQQNKNNEFKFLINFQNQEVLQQIDMTEKRFSAECPSNSPCSLEIQSSEAGDSALYLCASSGTTSAETLYFGSGTRLTVL.

In its sample, this clone was seen a few times. Germline and genes: mouse. The CDR3 goes on 1 residue after the read ends, and that part is filled in from the germline J gene. The J gene is TRBJ2-7, the V gene TRBV13-3, with 7 nucleotides matching TRBD1. The V gene end was trimmed by 4 bases and the J gene end by 4 bases; junction bases not matched to a gene: 5. Germline V gives CDR1 NNHDY, CDR2 SYVADS. The CDR3 loop spans 13 amino acids. The CDR3 spells CASSRDRTYEQYF. Incomplete CDR3 DNA: TGTGCCAGCAGTCGGGACAGAACATATGAACAGTAC.

In the case of this clone: All gene names here are mouse names. With the read ending 1 residue before the CDR3 end, the germline J gene is used to fill in that end. Other DNA sequences in the sample encode the same CDR3. The chain couples TRBV26 to TRBJ2-2; 8 bases agree with TRBD1. Unmatched junction bases numbered 0, after V lost 4 bases and J lost 2 bases. There are 14 residues in the CDR3. Germline CDR1 and CDR2: KGHPV and FQNQEV (reference sequence). The CDR3 protein is CASSRQGNTGQLYF. The covered CDR3 bases are TGTGCCAGCAGTCGACAGGGGAACACCGGGCAGCTCTAC.

A few counts support this clone. The gene names given are mouse names. The read falls 1 residue short of the CDR3 end, and the missing part is taken from the germline J gene. The rearrangement links TRBV26 to TRBJ1-5, with TRBD1 matching 8 bases. The trim removed 2 bases at V and 3 bases at J, leaving 0 bases unmatched. The CDR3 extends over 14 amino acids. Germline CDR1 KGHPV, CDR2 FQNQEV (reference sequence). The CDR3 DNA, read in part, is TGTGCCAGCAGTCTGACAGGGGGCAACCAGGCTCCGCTT. This sequence encodes CASSLTGGNQAPL. The full CDR3 is CASSLTGGNQAPLF.

This clone turned up a few times. Any gene name here is a mouse gene name. The read comes to an end 1 residue before the CDR3 does, leaving the germline J gene to fill in the end. The chain combines TRBV26 with TRBJ2-1; 11 bases match TRBD2. Losses at the gene ends were 5 bases for V and 2 bases for J; bases not matched to a gene: 2. There are 15 residues in the CDR3. Germline V gene data show CDR1 as KGHPV and CDR2 as FQNQEV (reference sequence). CDR3: CASSRLGGYYAEQFF. The part of the CDR3 DNA that was read is TGTGCCAGCAGTAGACTGGGGGGGTACTATGCTGAGCAGTTC.

The count of this clone is one. Gene names are mouse gene names. The CDR3 goes on 1 residue after the read ends, and that part is filled in from the germline J gene. The rearrangement uses TRBV1 and TRBJ2-2, with TRBD1 matching 8 bases. Unmatched junction bases numbered 1, after V lost 4 bases and J lost 6 bases. Germline V gives CDR1 NSQYPW, CDR2 LRSPGD (reference sequence). This CDR3 contains 13 residues. CDR3: CTCSGTGSGQLYF. Partial CDR3 DNA: TGCACCTGCAGTGGGACAGGGTCCGGGCAGCTCTAC.

This clone has a single count. Gene names and germline refer to mouse. The CDR3 extends 1 residue past the end of the read, so its final part is completed from the germline J gene. The J gene is TRBJ1-1, the V gene TRBV24, with a possible D match to TRBD1 (5 bases). CDR1 is KGHTA, CDR2 FRNEEI, per germline. Trimming stripped 4 bases from V and 0 bases from J, with 9 bases between. This CDR3 is 14 amino acids long. The CDR3 sequence: CASSPQGANTEVFF. The CDR3 bases that were read are TGTGCCAGCAGTCCCCAGGGTGCAAACACAGAAGTCTTC.

This clone was recorded a few times. The germline and genes are mouse ones. The part of the CDR3 DNA that was read is TGTGCCAGCAGTCTGAGGCAGGGGTATGAACAGTAC. Translated, it gives CASSLRQGYEQY. The whole CDR3 region reads CASSLRQGYEQYF. V gene TRBV26 combines with J gene TRBJ2-7, with D possibly TRBD1 on 6 matching bases. The CDR3 end falls 1 residue outside the read, so it is completed with the germline J gene. Germline V CDR1 and CDR2: KGHPV, FQNQEV (reference sequence). The CDR3 covers 13 residues. Trimming stripped 2 bases from V and 4 bases from J, with 9 bases between.

As for this clone: Mouse germline and gene names are used. The DNA ends 1 residue before the CDR3 does, and the rest of the CDR3 is filled in from the germline J gene. V and J are TRBV12-2 and TRBJ1-4, with 8 positions matching TRBD1. Germline V lookup: CDR1 SGHLS, CDR2 HYDKME. Germline trimming cut 2 bases from V and 0 bases from J; bases unmatched to any gene: 10. The CDR3 runs to 18 residues. CDR3 DNA (partial): TGTGCCAGCTCTCCCTGGACAGGGAGGGAAATTTCCAACGAAAGATTATTT. Translation: CASSPWTGREISNERLF. The CDR3 as a whole reads CASSPWTGREISNERLFF. The variable domain in full, with the rest retrieved from reference TRBV12-2 and TRBJ1-4, is NSGVVQSPRYIIKGKGERSILKCIPISGHLSVAWYQQTQGQELKFFIQHYDKMERDKGNLPSRFSVQQFDDYHSEMNMSALELEDSAVYFCASSPWTGREISNERLFFGHGTKLSVL.

With respect to this clone: The gene names here belong to mouse. The read terminates 1 residue before the CDR3 end, so the remaining end is supplied by the germline J gene. The chain links TRBV26 to TRBJ2-5, with no clear D. CDR3 length: 14 amino acids. V was shortened by 0 bases and J by 3 bases, with 7 bases between the two germline ends. Germline values: CDR1 KGHPV, CDR2 FQNQEV (reference sequence). CDR3 amino acids: CASSLSGVQDTQYF. The part of the CDR3 DNA that was read is TGTGCCAGCAGTCTGTCTGGAGTACAAGACACCCAGTAC.

Only a few counts were recorded for this clone. Gene labels here are mouse ones. The read finishes 1 residue shy of the CDR3 end, and the germline J gene is used to complete it. The V call is TRBV13-2, the J call TRBJ2-7; the match to TRBD2 covers 12 bases. Germline CDR1 is NNHNN and CDR2 is SYGAGS (reference sequence). Trimming took 5 bases from V and 6 from J; bases not matched to a gene: 3. The CDR3 extends over 13 amino acids. CDR3 DNA (partial): TGTGCCAGCGGACGACTGGGGGGGCGTGAACAGTAC. As protein: CASGRLGGREQY. The CDR3, in full, reads CASGRLGGREQYF.